The clone carrying this T cell receptor (beta chain) was observed at least ten times. An end of the junction does not agree with germline; a read error may underlie this. These data belong to a study of human T cells and chemical hapten exposure. Study in general: In the approximately 24-week study, patients were dosed weekly with diphenylcyclopropenone on the scalp throughout.

TCRdb called the RACE reads again in MiXCR, with one record for every CDR3 protein. The sample lists about 51,000 distinct CDR3 sequences, 8.5% to 10% occurring once. The time point: pre-sensitization, week 0. Noted treatment: therapeutic diphenylcyclopropenone sensitization with weekly scalp DPC. From germline, CDR1 is DFQATT and CDR2 SNEGSKA (reference sequence). The CDR3 spans 10 residues. V is TRBV20-1 and J is TRBJ2-5; D call uncertain. The TCR originated in a woman aged 35 to 49 with alopecia areata. Some clones in this sample may be carry-over from other donors' samples. Here the sequenced sample was whole blood, taken in connection with sensitization to the hapten diphenylcyclopropenone (DPC). The CDR3 DNA follows: TGCAGTGCTAACGAGCGCTCGCCTAACTTC. This sequence encodes CSANERSPNF.